Presented here are 16 T cell receptor beta chains from one specimen sequenced in a study of blood T cell repertoires in COVID-19. Clones were sequenced by immunoSEQ multiplex PCR, and TCRdb holds only the in-frame ones, with some missing. This table has some 250,000 clones, 75% to 85% appearing once. Specimen: peripheral blood. The receptors originated from a woman older than 75 with COVID-19, enrolled during active disease.

The rearrangement uses TRBV7-2 and TRBJ2-3, with 8 nucleotides matching TRBD1. V lost 6 bases and J lost 2; bases outside the gene matches: 7. The germline V gene has CDR1 SGHTA and CDR2 FQGNSA. This CDR3 spans 15 amino acids. DNA of the CDR3: TGTGCCAGCAGTCGCGGACAGGGCCTCACAGATACGCAGTATTTT. Its protein product is CASSRGQGLTDTQYF.

The V call is TRBV28, the J call TRBJ1-5; unclear D gene. CDR3 length equals 16 residues. The ends were cut back, 10 bases at V and 7 bases at J, with 26 bases in the middle. CDR1 is MDHEN, CDR2 SYDVKM, per germline. The CDR3 sequence: CANSKAGTARRQPQHF. Here the CDR3 DNA reads TGTGCCAATTCAAAGGCCGGAACGGCGAGGCGACAGCCCCAGCATTTT.

The CDR3 loop reads CASSEQGNTEAFF. The CDR3 coding sequence is TGCGCCAGCAGTGAACAGGGGAACACTGAAGCTTTCTTT. The chain couples TRBV5-1 to TRBJ1-1; TRBD1 might be the D (6 bases). The germline CDR1 and CDR2 sequences are SGHRS and YFSETQ. The CDR3 totals 13 residues. The germline V and J ends were trimmed by 5 bases and 1 base, with 9 bases remaining between them.

This clone was recorded only once. V usage is TRBV3-1 (or the pseudogene TRBV3-2) and J usage is TRBJ2-1, with D possibly matching TRBD2 (5 bases). CDR1 is LGHDT and CDR2 is YNNKEL in the germline V gene (reference sequence). The CDR3 spans 12 residues. Trimming took 5 bases from V and 7 from J, leaving 9 bases between them. Written as DNA, the CDR3 is TGTGCCAGCAGCACACTAGGGAATGAGCAGTTCTTC. Protein product: CASSTLGNEQFF.

This clone was observed once. The V and J genes are TRBV10-2 and TRBJ1-1; the D is unclear. V lost 3 bases and J lost 4, with 12 bases in between. This CDR3 has 14 residues. Germline values: CDR1 WSHSY, CDR2 SAAADI. CDR3 DNA sequence: TGCGCCAGCAGTGACCCGAAGACGGGCACTGAAGCTTTCTTT. Its protein is CASSDPKTGTEAFF.

The gene calls are TRBV7-9 and TRBJ1-2; D not certain. The CDR3 extends over 14 amino acids. The V end lost 3 bases, the J end lost 2 bases, and 10 bases lay between the germline ends. Looked up from germline, CDR1 is SEHNR and CDR2 is FQNEAQ (reference sequence). CDR3 nucleotide sequence: TGTGCCAGCAGCTTGGTCTCGGTAAACTATGGCTACACCTTC. This encodes CASSLVSVNYGYTF.

V gene TRBV5-1 combines with J gene TRBJ1-1, with a weak D call TRBD1 (6 bases). Looked up from germline, CDR1 is SGHRS and CDR2 is YFSETQ. V lost 5 bases and J 2 bases, leaving 13 bases between the germline ends. This CDR3 spans 14 amino acids. The CDR3 is CASRQGRANTEAFF. CDR3 sequence (DNA): TGCGCCAGCAGACAGGGCAGGGCTAACACTGAAGCTTTCTTT.

The rearrangement uses TRBV4-3 and TRBJ1-2, with 8 positions matching TRBD1. J gave up 5 bases and V 3 bases, and 5 bases lay outside the gene matches. This CDR3 has 14 residues. Germline CDR1 LGHNA, CDR2 YSLEER. The CDR3 DNA is TGCGCCAGCAGCCATTCCGGGACAGGTTATGGCTACACCTTC. It translates to CASSHSGTGYGYTF.

This chain joins TRBV10-3 and TRBJ2-3, with 9 bases that match TRBD2. Trimming took 4 bases from V and 3 from J; bases not matched to a gene: 5. The CDR3 has 15 amino acids. CDR1 is ENHRY and CDR2 is SYGVKD in the germline V gene. The chain's CDR3 is CAISGGAGGTDTQYF. CDR3 bases: TGTGCCATCAGTGGGGGAGCGGGAGGAACAGATACGCAGTATTTT.

This clone was recorded a few times. The rearrangement links TRBV6-2 or TRBV6-3 to TRBJ1-6; D is perhaps TRBD1 (6 bases). V shed 6 bases and J shed 6 bases, with 18 bases lying between them. There are 16 residues in the CDR3. Looked up from germline, CDR1 is MNHEY and CDR2 is SVGEGT. CDR3 DNA: TGTGCCAGCAGCCCGGCCCTGGACAGAGCTAATTCACCCCTCCACTTT. Translated: CASSPALDRANSPLHF.

V usage is TRBV29-1 and J usage is TRBJ1-3; 7 bases match TRBD1. There are 15 residues in the CDR3. Trimming removed 6 bases from V and 0 bases from J; junction bases left unmatched: 8. CDR1 and CDR2 from the germline V gene are SQVTM and ANQGSEA. In DNA form, the CDR3 reads TGCAGCGTGGGACAGATCGGATCCTCTGGAAACACCATATATTTT. Its protein product is CSVGQIGSSGNTIYF.

This clone was recorded at least ten times. The chain recombines TRBV6-6 with TRBJ1-1; 8 nucleotides align to TRBD1. The V segment lost 6 bases and the J segment 5 bases; nucleotides outside the gene matches: 5. The CDR3 covers 13 residues. Germline loops: CDR1 MNHNY, CDR2 SVGAGI (reference sequence). Written as DNA, the CDR3 is TGTGCCAGCAGACTCAGGGGGCGAACTGAAGCTTTCTTT. Its protein product is CASRLRGRTEAFF.

The rearrangement links TRBV10-3 to TRBJ2-7; D uncertain. The germline V gene encodes CDR1 ENHRY and CDR2 SYGVKD. V lost 8 bases and J 3 bases, leaving 14 bases between the germline ends. There are 13 residues in the CDR3. CDR3 DNA sequence: TGTGCCATCCGCATAGCCGTTGGCTACGAGCAGTACTTC. Its protein product is CAIRIAVGYEQYF.

The chain couples TRBV12-3 or TRBV12-4 to TRBJ1-2; D possibly corresponds to TRBD1 (5 bases). This CDR3 is built from 13 residues. The V end lost 6 bases, the J end lost 4 bases, and 12 bases lay between the germline ends. CDR3 coding DNA: TGTGCCAGCAGACCTGACAGTAGCTATGGCTACACCTTC. Amino acid sequence: CASRPDSSYGYTF.

The chain combines TRBV11-3 with TRBJ1-1; 9 bases fit TRBD1. The CDR3 sequence is 14 residues long. V lost 5 bases, J lost 2 bases, and 3 bases stayed unmatched. Germline V gene lookup returns CDR1 SGHNT and CDR2 YENEEA. The CDR3 DNA is TGTGCCAGCAGCCCGGGACAGGGAAACACTGAAGCTTTCTTT. The encoded protein is CASSPGQGNTEAFF.

The V and J genes are TRBV7-9 and TRBJ1-1, with D tentatively TRBD1 (6 bases). The CDR3 sequence is 13 residues long. Germline V lookup: CDR1 SEHNR, CDR2 FQNEAQ (reference sequence). The ends were cut back, 5 bases at V and 6 bases at J, with 13 bases in the middle. The CDR3 loop reads CASSPQGSAEAFF. The CDR3 DNA reads as TGTGCCAGCAGCCCACAGGGCTCAGCTGAAGCTTTCTTT.